This T cell receptor (beta chain) stems from a study of blood T cell repertoires in COVID-19. Germline CDR1 is SEHNR and CDR2 is FQNEAQ (reference sequence). The CDR3 contains 14 residues. The V gene end was trimmed by 4 bases and the J gene end by 2 bases; junction bases not matched to a gene: 4. Method: immunoSEQ multiplex PCR; TCRdb's copy keeps in-frame clones and lacks some. The sample has 200,000 to 250,000 clones; 70% to 90% are singletons. This sequence was found in a woman between 45 and 65 years old with acute or convalescent COVID-19. The chain is built from TRBV7-9 and TRBJ2-7; 8 bases line up with TRBD2. Sequencing was performed on peripheral blood. CDR3: CASSSAGGPYEQYF. In DNA form, the CDR3 reads TGTGCCAGCAGCTCCGCGGGGGGTCCCTACGAGCAGTACTTC.